This T cell receptor (beta chain) came from a study of naive and memory T cell subsets. CMV status came from CD4+ T cell IFNgamma after overnight CMV lysate stimulation of fresh PBMCs. Cells stained for CD3, CD4, CD8, CD45RA, CD27 and viability were sorted into four CD45RA/CD27 subsets. An equimolar mix of two oligonucleotides served as the beta constant-region primer for TRBC1 and TRBC2. Nested alpha and beta constant-region primers with the SP2 primer drove four PCR rounds on ligated cDNA. TCRdb analysed the UMI-ligation and nested PCR reads with MiXCR anew, one entry per CDR3 protein. The table has roughly 100,000 distinct CDR3 sequences, about 11% seen once. This clonotype was observed a handful of times. The target antigen is unknown. Study outcomes and limitations: In naive cells, over 85% of TCR sequences were seen only once. Clonotypes here are unpaired alpha or beta chain sequences. Especially in CD8 cells, naive repertoires contained a few larger clonotypes, possibly CD45RA-re-expressing memory cells.

Germline values: CDR1 MDHEN, CDR2 SYDVKM. Trimming took 5 bases from V and 1 from J, leaving 12 bases between them. This CDR3 comprises 15 residues. V is TRBV28 and J is TRBJ2-1; D may be TRBD1 (5 bases). The sequence came from a human donor in good health. Input material: naive CD4+ T cells from blood. The CDR3 sequence is CASSPHSGSYNEQFF. CDR3 nucleotides: TGTGCCAGCAGTCCGCACTCAGGGTCCTACAATGAGCAGTTCTTC.